The sequence of this T cell receptor beta chain was determined in a study of T cell clonotyping in hematopoietic cell transplantation (dated by TCRdb to the early 2020s). Looking at the study overall: A total of 110 to 150 blood samples were collected in the study from roughly 33 consecutive transplant recipients and their related donors. Recruitment of patients ran from 2015 to early 2017, and follow-up continued until late 2020 or until death. General study outcomes and caveats: The sample size was limited and the cells went unsorted, which meant the CD4 and CD8 repertoire contributions could not be told apart. Broader TCR repertoire diversity after transplant was predicted by Inverse Simpson Index values from donors and from recipients before transplant. Only a small fraction of recipient repertoires overlapped donor repertoires, with over 95% appearing de novo at the given depth. Recipient TCR diversity fell after transplant, with pathologically expanded clonotypes rising progressively from day 30 to day 180.

The immunoSEQ assay, a bias-controlled multiplex PCR with V- and J-specific primers, was used to amplify TCR beta CDR3 regions from genomic DNA. In a second PCR step, the CDR3 amplicons were tagged with a proprietary barcode plus Illumina adapter sequences. CDR3 libraries were sequenced on an Illumina MiSeq instrument. The paper's data handling went like this. immunoSEQ Analyzer 3.0 was used for export and quality control, with R Bioconductor and Immunarch used for downstream analyses. Repertoire metrics were calculated using only productive rearrangements within the normalized downsampled data set. In the normalized cohort, a clonotype counted as pathologically expanded if the clonotype was larger than 5 templates. Repertoire diversity was measured with the Inverse Simpson Index. The non-normalized data set was used for CMV-specificity analyses so that all clonotypes could be captured. This is the immuneACCESS table as TCRdb keeps it, with only in-frame sequences that have V and J called. A part of the clones is gone; compared with another copy, unresolved V genes explain less than half, and the rest is unexplained. D and trimming were read from the DNA, whereas the V and J calls and clone size are those reported in that table. This sample holds under 6,500 clones; over 90% were observed only once. The top ten clonotypes cover around 50% of the sample.

A word on this clone: This clone's antigen is unknown. One base away there is no much larger clone; base qualities are not given.

In the paper's terms, the time point label means: 100 days after allo-HCT. Blood from recipients was drawn roughly 28 days before transplant, then again at days 30, 100 and 180 after transplant. Nuclei Lysis Solution was used to extract genomic DNA from fresh or cryopreserved unfractionated peripheral blood mononuclear cells. The source is a female patient aged 50 to 60 who had an allogeneic stem cell transplant from an unrelated donor, so T cells may come from the graft donor. Some clones in this sample may be carry-over from other donors' samples. The sequencing used peripheral blood mononuclear cells, collected 100 days after allogeneic stem cell transplant.

The CDR3 amino acid sequence is: CAWSAGYNTEAFF. The nucleotide sequence is given as TGTGCCTGGAGTGCTGGCTATAACACTGAAGCTTTCTTT. The sequence links TRBV30 to TRBJ1-1, with the identity of the D gene unclear. V is shortened by 1 base, J by 2 bases, and the region joining them spans 8 bases. The CDR3 spans 13 residues, from the cysteine through the phenylalanine. CDR3 DNA only is kept here, 39 bases in frame from base 1. The germline V gene (reference sequence) yields GTSNPN for CDR1 and SVGIG for CDR2.